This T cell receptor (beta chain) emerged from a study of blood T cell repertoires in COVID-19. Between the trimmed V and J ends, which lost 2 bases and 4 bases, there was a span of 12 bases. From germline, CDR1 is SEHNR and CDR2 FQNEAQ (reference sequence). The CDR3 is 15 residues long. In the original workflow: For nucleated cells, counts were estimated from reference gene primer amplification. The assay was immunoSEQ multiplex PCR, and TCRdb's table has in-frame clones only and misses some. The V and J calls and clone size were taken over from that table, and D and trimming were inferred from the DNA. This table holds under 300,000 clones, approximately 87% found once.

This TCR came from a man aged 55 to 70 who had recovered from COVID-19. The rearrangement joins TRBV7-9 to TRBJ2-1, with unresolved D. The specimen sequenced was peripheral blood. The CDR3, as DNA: TGTGCCAGCAGCTTATTCGCGGAATCATACAATGAGCAGTTCTTC. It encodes CASSLFAESYNEQFF.